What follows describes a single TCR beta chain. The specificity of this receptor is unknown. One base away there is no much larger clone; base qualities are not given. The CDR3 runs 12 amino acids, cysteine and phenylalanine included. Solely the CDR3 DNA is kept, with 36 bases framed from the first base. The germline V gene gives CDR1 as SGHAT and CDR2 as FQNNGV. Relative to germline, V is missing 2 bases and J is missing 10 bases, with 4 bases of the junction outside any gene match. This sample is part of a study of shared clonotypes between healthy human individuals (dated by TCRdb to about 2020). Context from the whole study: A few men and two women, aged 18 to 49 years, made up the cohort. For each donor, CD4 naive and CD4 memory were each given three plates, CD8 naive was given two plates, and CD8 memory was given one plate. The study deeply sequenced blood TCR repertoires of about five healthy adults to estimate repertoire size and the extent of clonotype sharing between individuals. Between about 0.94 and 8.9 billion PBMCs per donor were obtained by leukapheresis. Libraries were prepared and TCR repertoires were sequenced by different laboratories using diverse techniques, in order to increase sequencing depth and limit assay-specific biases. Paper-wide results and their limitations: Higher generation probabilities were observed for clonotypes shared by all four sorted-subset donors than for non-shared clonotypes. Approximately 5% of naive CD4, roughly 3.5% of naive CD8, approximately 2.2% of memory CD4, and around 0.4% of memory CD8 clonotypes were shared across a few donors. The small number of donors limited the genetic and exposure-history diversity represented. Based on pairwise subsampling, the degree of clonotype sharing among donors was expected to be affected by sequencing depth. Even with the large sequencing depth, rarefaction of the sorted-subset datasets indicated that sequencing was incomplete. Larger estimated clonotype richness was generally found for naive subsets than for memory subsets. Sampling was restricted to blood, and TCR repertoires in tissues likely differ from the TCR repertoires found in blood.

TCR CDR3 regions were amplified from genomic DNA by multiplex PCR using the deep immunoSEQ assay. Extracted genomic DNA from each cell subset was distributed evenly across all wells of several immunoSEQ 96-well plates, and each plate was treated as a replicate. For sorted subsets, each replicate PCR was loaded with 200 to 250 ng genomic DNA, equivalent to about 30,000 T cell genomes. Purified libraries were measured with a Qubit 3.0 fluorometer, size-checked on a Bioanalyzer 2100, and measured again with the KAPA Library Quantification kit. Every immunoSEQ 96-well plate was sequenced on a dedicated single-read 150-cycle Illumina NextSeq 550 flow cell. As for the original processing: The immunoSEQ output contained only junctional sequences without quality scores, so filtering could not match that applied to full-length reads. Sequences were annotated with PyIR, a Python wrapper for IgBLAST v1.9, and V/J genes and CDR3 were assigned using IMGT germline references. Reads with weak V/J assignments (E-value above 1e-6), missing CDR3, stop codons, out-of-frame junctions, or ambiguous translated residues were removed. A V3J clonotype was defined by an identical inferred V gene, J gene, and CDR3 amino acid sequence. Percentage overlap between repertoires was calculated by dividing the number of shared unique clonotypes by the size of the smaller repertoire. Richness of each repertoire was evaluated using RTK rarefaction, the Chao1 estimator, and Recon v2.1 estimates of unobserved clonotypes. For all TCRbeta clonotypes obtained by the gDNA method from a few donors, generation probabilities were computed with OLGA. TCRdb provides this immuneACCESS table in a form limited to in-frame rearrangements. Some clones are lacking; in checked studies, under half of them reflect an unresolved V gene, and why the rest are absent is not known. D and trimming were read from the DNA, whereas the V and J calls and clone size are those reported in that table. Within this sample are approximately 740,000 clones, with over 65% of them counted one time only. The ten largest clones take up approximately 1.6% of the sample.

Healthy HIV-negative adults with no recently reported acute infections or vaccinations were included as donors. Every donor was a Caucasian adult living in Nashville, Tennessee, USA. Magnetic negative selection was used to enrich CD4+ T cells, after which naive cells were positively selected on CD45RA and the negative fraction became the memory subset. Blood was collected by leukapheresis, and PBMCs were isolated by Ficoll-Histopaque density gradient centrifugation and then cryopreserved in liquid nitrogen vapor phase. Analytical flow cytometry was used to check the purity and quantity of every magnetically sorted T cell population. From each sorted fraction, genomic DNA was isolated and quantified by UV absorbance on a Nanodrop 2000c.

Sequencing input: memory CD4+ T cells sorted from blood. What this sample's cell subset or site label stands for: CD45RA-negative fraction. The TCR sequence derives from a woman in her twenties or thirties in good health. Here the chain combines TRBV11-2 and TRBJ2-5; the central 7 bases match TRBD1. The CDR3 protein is CASSLRGQIQYF. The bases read TGTGCCAGCAGCTTAAGGGGGCAAATCCAGTACTTC.